This T cell receptor (beta chain) was captured by sequencing in a study of cytotoxic CD8 clonotypes in ibrutinib-treated CLL. Study as a whole: A median approximately 12 months of treatment, range 6 to 36, preceded the collection of response samples. Samples showed on average roughly 250,000 productive templates and 94,082 productive rearrangements. The study's findings and limits: Against age-matched healthy donors, baseline clonality ran higher and tracked circulating CD8+ T-cell counts.

Here immunoSEQ multiplex PCR was the method, and the copy in TCRdb shows in-frame clones only, minus some. The sample contains about 21,000 clones, roughly 72% of which appear only once. In its sample, this clone was seen once. Its antigen is currently unknown. TCR beta library input comprised roughly 1.9 micrograms of genomic DNA from cryopreserved PBMCs. CDR3 length: 16 amino acids. Deletions cut 1 base from V and 7 bases from J, with 20 bases between. Per the germline V gene, CDR1 is SGHAT and CDR2 is FQNNGV. The sample consisted of PBMCs, taken before ibrutinib treatment. The gene calls are TRBV11-2 and TRBJ2-7; D uncertain. The sequence was obtained from a human donor with chronic lymphocytic leukemia. The CDR3 nucleotides are TGTGCCAGCAGCTTAGGGACGCGTCGACCCCTCTGGGAGCAGTACTTC. It encodes CASSLGTRRPLWEQYF. Supplemented by reference TRBV11-2 and TRBJ2-7, the full variable domain reads EAGVAQSPRYKIIEKRQSVAFWCNPISGHATLYWYQQILGQGPKLLIQFQNNGVVDDSQLPKDRFSAERLKGVDSTLKIQPAKLEDSAVYLCASSLGTRRPLWEQYFGPGTRLTVT.